The next 14 T cell receptor beta chains were all read from a single sample in a study of blood T cell repertoires in COVID-19. The assay was immunoSEQ multiplex PCR, and TCRdb's table has in-frame clones only and misses some. The table lists about 130,000 clones, roughly 90% of them singletons, with about 1% in the top ten. The source material was peripheral blood. The receptors were sampled from a woman older than 75 with acute or convalescent COVID-19.

The rearrangement uses TRBV7-9 and TRBJ2-7; 8 nucleotides align to TRBD2. Germline values: CDR1 SEHNR, CDR2 FQNEAQ (reference sequence). Germline trimming cut 8 bases from V and 1 base from J; bases unmatched to any gene: 16. The CDR3 totals 17 residues. The CDR3 sequence: CASGGGSSRAYSYEQYF. CDR3 nucleotide sequence: TGTGCCAGCGGCGGGGGGAGTTCGAGGGCATATTCCTACGAGCAGTACTTC.

V and J are TRBV3-1 (or the pseudogene TRBV3-2) and TRBJ1-6; 9 bases fit TRBD1. CDR1 and CDR2 from the germline V gene are LGHDT and YNNKEL (reference sequence). CDR3 length: 17 residues. With V trimmed by 1 base and J by 7 bases, 8 bases remained unmatched. DNA for the CDR3: TGTGCCAGCAGCCAAGCCCCGGGACAGGGAAGAAATTCACCCCTCCACTTT. It encodes CASSQAPGQGRNSPLHF.

This chain connects TRBV7-2 to TRBJ1-2; tentative D call: TRBD1 (5 bases). From germline, CDR1 is SGHTA and CDR2 FQGNSA. The V and J ends lost 3 bases and 8 bases respectively, with 16 bases between them. The CDR3 runs 14 residues. The CDR3 DNA sequence: TGTGCCAGCAGCTTGACACAGGCTAATGGGGGCTACACCTTC. This gives the protein CASSLTQANGGYTF.

The gene calls are TRBV28 and TRBJ1-4; D may be TRBD1 (5 bases). Trimming stripped 2 bases from V and 5 bases from J, with 12 bases between. This CDR3 region has 15 residues. Per germline, CDR1 MDHEN and CDR2 SYDVKM. The CDR3 here is CASSLAGSWNEKLFF. The CDR3 region has the DNA TGTGCCAGCAGTTTAGCAGGGTCGTGGAATGAAAAACTGTTTTTT. The full variable domain, in which reference TRBV28 and TRBJ1-4 provide the parts outside the CDR3, is DVKVTQSSRYLVKRTGEKVFLECVQDMDHENMFWYRQDPGLGLRLIYFSYDVKMKEKGDIPEGYSVSREKKERFSLILESASTNQTSMYLCASSLAGSWNEKLFFGSGTQLSVL.

This sequence joins TRBV3-1 (or the pseudogene TRBV3-2) and TRBJ2-2, with a weak D call TRBD2 (6 bases). There are 15 residues in the CDR3. The ends were cut back, 3 bases at V and 4 bases at J, with 12 bases in the middle. Germline CDR1 and CDR2: LGHDT and YNNKEL (reference sequence). The CDR3 nucleotides are TGTGCCAGCAGCCAGGTCCGGGAGACCACCGGGGAGCTGTTTTTT. Protein sequence: CASSQVRETTGELFF.

The chain has TRBV9 and TRBJ1-3; tentatively, D is TRBD1 (5 bases). V lost 2 bases and J lost 6, with 12 bases in between. The CDR3 length is 14 residues. Germline values: CDR1 SGDLS, CDR2 YYNGEE. The CDR3 loop reads CASSVTDFENTIYF. The DNA of the CDR3 is TGTGCCAGCAGCGTGACAGACTTCGAAAACACCATATATTTT.

The V gene is TRBV2, the J gene TRBJ1-4, with 9 bases lining up with TRBD1. The trim removed 5 bases at V and 5 bases at J, leaving 3 bases unmatched. Germline CDR1 SNHLY, CDR2 FYNNEI. CDR3 length: 14 amino acids. The CDR3 region has the DNA TGTGCCAGCAGTACAGGGGGCCGAAATGAAAAACTGTTTTTT. As protein: CASSTGGRNEKLFF.

The chain uses TRBV2 and TRBJ2-3; possible D gene TRBD2, 5 bases. V shed 8 bases and J shed 1 base, with 13 bases lying between them. In germline, CDR1 is SNHLY, CDR2 FYNNEI. CDR3 length equals 14 residues. The CDR3 sequence is CASRLAAGTDTQYF. The CDR3 DNA reads as TGTGCCAGCCGGCTAGCAGCGGGCACAGATACGCAGTATTTT.

V gene TRBV4-1 combines with J gene TRBJ2-3; 11 bases line up with TRBD1. CDR3 length equals 14 residues. Unmatched junction bases numbered 7, after V lost 9 bases and J lost 5 bases. CDR1 is MGHRA and CDR2 is YSYEKL in the germline V gene. CDR3 nucleotides: TGCGCCAGTCGGACAGGGGGCGGAGGAGATACGCAGTATTTT. It specifies CASRTGGGGDTQYF.

The chain uses TRBV4-1 and TRBJ2-2, with 8 bases lining up with TRBD2. CDR1 is MGHRA and CDR2 is YSYEKL in the germline V gene. Unmatched junction bases numbered 9, after V lost 1 base and J lost 8 bases. CDR3 length: 16 amino acids. The CDR3 is CASSQGKAGAKGELFF. CDR3 bases: TGCGCCAGCAGCCAAGGAAAAGCGGGAGCAAAGGGGGAGCTGTTTTTT.

This clone was observed once. This sequence joins TRBV25-1 and TRBJ1-6; D unclear. The CDR3 extends over 13 amino acids. Germline V lookup: CDR1 MGHDK, CDR2 SYGVNS. Trimming pared 6 bases from V and 8 bases from J, leaving 11 bases between. The CDR3 DNA reads TGTGCCAGCAGCCGAGGAATCCATTCACCCCTCCACTTT. It translates to CASSRGIHSPLHF.

V usage is TRBV27 and J usage is TRBJ1-1, with D uncertain. Germline V lookup: CDR1 MNHEY, CDR2 SMNVEV (reference sequence). Trimming cost V 10 bases and J 0 bases, with 12 bases left between them. CDR3 size: 13 residues. The CDR3 nucleotides are TGTGCCACCAAAACCGGGATGAACACTGAAGCTTTCTTT. Translation: CATKTGMNTEAFF.

V gene TRBV7-2 combines with J gene TRBJ2-5, with D tentatively TRBD1 (5 bases). This CDR3 is built from 16 residues. V gave up 2 bases and J gave up 4 bases, with 17 bases separating them. Germline V gene sequence: CDR1 SGHTA, CDR2 FQGNSA. CDR3: CASSLFALGVRETQYF. CDR3 in DNA: TGTGCCAGCAGCTTATTTGCCTTAGGGGTGAGAGAGACCCAGTACTTC. The full variable domain, rest sourced from reference TRBV7-2 and TRBJ2-5, is GAGVSQSPSNKVTEKGKDVELRCDPISGHTALYWYRQSLGQGLEFLIYFQGNSAPDKSGLPSDRFSAERTGGSVSTLTIQRTQQEDSAVYLCASSLFALGVRETQYFGPGTRLLVL.

The rearrangement joins TRBV15 to TRBJ2-2, with 7 bases matching TRBD1. This CDR3 is built from 15 residues. V lost 5 bases and J lost 2; bases outside the gene matches: 5. Germline loops: CDR1 LNHNV, CDR2 YYDKDF (reference sequence). DNA of the CDR3: TGTGCCACCAGCGCCTACAGGGGTAACACCGGGGAGCTGTTTTTT. This sequence encodes CATSAYRGNTGELFF.